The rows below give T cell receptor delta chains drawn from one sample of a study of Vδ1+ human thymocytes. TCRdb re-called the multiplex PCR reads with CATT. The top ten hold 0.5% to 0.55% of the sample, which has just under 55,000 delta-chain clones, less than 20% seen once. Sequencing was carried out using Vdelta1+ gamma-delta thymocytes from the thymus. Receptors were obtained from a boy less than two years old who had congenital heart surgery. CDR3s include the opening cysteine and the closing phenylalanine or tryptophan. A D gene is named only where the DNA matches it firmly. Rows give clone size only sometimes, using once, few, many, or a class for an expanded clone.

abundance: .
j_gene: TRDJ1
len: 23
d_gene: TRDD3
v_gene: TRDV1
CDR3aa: CALEPLGALAERGGYAYTDKLIF
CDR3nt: TGTGCTCTTGAACCCCTAGGGGCCCTTGCGGAAAGGGGGGGATACGCGTACACCGATAAACTCATCTTT

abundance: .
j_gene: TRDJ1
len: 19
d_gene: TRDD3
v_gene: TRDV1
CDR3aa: CALGTFLPGLLGDNGKLIF
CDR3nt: TGTGCTCTCGGAACCTTCCTCCCCGGTCTGCTGGGGGATAACGGTAAACTCATCTTT

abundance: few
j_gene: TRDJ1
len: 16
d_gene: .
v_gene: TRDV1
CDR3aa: CALGELPGSGGNKLIF
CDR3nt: TGTGCTCTTGGGGAACTCCCAGGATCCGGGGGAAATAAACTCATCTTT

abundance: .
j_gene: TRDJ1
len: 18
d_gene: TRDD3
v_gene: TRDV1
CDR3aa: CALGELGWGIDRTDKLIF
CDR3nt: TGCGCTCTTGGGGAACTGGGCTGGGGGATAGATCGCACCGATAAACTCATCTTT

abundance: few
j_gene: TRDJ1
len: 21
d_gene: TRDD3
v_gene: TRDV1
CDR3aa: CALGGRPVLSGGYQYTDKLIF
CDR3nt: TGTGCTCTTGGGGGACGGCCGGTTCTATCGGGGGGATACCAGTACACCGATAAACTCATCTTT

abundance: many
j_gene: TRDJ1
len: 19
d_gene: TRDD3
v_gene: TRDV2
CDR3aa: CACDTYTGGYGKYTDKLIF
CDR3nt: TGTGCCTGTGACACTTATACTGGGGGATACGGCAAGTACACCGATAAACTCATCTTT

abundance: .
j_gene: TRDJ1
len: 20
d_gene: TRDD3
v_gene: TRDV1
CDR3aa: CALGGLHGDVAWGMCGKLIF
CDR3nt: TGTGCTCTTGGGGGCCTGCATGGGGACGTAGCATGGGGGATGTGTGGTAAACTCATCTTT

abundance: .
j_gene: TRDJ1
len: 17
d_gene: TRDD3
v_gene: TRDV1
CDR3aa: CALGFPRLGENTDKLIF
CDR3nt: TGTGCTCTTGGGTTTCCTAGGCTGGGGGAAAACACCGATAAACTCATCTTT

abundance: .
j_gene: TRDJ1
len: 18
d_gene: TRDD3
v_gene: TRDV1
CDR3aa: CALGEPTIWGIVVDKLIF
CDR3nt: TGTGCTCTTGGGGAACCTACAATCTGGGGGATTGTTGTCGATAAACTCATCTTT

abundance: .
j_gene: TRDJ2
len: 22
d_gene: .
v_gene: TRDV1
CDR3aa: CALGELIPSLDSGARATAQLFF
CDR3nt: TGTGCTCTTGGGGAACTAATCCCTTCCTTAGATTCTGGGGCGCGGGCGACAGCACAACTCTTCTTT

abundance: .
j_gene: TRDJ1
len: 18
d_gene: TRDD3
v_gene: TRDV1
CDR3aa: CALGELVLRDTRADKLIF
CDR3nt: TGTGCTCTTGGGGAACTCGTATTGCGGGATACGCGCGCCGATAAACTCATCTTT

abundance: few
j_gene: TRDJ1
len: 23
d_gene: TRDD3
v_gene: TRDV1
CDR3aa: CALGERNWPLVYWGIGPTDKLIF
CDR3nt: TGTGCTCTTGGGGAACGGAATTGGCCTTTAGTATACTGGGGGATAGGGCCCACCGATAAACTCATCTTT

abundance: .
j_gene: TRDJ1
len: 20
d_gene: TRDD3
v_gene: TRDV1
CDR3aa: CALGRILPTAYWGIRGKLIF
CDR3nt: TGTGCTCTTGGGAGAATCCTTCCTACTGCCTACTGGGGGATACGGGGTAAACTCATCTTT

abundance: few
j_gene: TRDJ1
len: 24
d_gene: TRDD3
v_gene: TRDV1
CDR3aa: CALGELLPLSYGYWGIRGTDKLIF
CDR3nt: TGTGCCCTTGGGGAACTTCTGCCCCTTTCCTACGGTTACTGGGGGATACGGGGGACCGATAAACTCATCTTT

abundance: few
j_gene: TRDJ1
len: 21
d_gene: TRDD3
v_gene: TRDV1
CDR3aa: CALGEGLPWGALLGDYDKLIF
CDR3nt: TGTGCTCTTGGGGAAGGTCTTCCGTGGGGTGCTTTACTGGGGGACTACGATAAACTCATCTTT

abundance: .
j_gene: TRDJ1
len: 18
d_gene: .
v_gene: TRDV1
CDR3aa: CALGESTLVLENTDKLIF
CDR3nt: TGTGCTCTTGGGGAATCTACCCTCGTGCTGGAGAACACCGATAAACTCATCTTT

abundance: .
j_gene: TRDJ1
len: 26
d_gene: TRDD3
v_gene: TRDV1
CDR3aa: CALGESSYWGVRRPTTQIPYTDKLIF
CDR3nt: TGTGCTCTTGGGGAGTCTTCATACTGGGGGGTACGGAGGCCCACCACCCAGATTCCGTACACCGATAAACTCATCTTT

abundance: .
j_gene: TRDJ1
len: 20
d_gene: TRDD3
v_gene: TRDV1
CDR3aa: CALGERSPWGIEEYTDKLIF
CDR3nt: TGTGCTCTTGGGGAACGCTCGCCTTGGGGGATTGAGGAGTACACCGATAAACTCATCTTT

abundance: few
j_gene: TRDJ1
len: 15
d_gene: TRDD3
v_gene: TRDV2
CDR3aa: CACDIILGDTRRLIF
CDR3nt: TGTGCCTGTGACATTATACTGGGGGATACAAGAAGACTCATCTTT

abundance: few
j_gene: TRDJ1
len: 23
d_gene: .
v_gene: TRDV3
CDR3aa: CAPLLFLRGIGPILLLSPQKLIF
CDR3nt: TGTGCCCCGCTCCTCTTCCTAAGGGGGATCGGACCAATCCTCCTTTTAAGTCCTCAAAAACTCATCTTT

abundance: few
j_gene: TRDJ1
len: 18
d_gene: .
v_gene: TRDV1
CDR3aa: CALGDTPTWWHEDDKLIF
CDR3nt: TGTGCTCTTGGGGATACTCCTACCTGGTGGCACGAGGACGATAAACTCATCTTT

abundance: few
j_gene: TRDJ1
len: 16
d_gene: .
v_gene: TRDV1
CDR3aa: CALGPPFPSYTDKLIF
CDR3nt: TGTGCTCTTGGACCCCCCTTCCCCTCGTACACCGATAAACTCATCTTT

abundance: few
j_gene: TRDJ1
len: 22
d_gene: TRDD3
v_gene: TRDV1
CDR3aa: CALGELLLLTYRTGGYTDKLIF
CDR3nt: TGTGCTCTTGGGGAACTTCTTCTACTCACATACCGTACTGGGGGATACACCGATAAACTCATCTTT